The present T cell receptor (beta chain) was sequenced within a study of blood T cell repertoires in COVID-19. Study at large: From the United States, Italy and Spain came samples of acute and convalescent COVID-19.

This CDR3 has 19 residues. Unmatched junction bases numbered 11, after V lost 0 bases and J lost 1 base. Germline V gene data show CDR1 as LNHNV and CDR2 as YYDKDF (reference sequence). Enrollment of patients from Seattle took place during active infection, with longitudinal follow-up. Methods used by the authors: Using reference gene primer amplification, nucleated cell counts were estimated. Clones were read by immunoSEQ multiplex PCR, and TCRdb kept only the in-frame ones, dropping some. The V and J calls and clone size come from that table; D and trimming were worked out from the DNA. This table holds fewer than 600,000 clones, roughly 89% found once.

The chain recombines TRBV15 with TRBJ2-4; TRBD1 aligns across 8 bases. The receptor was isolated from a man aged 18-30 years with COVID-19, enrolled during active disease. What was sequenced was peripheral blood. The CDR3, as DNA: TGTGCCACCAGCAGAGATAAAGGGACAGGACAAATCGCCAAAAACATTCAGTACTTC. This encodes CATSRDKGTGQIAKNIQYF.